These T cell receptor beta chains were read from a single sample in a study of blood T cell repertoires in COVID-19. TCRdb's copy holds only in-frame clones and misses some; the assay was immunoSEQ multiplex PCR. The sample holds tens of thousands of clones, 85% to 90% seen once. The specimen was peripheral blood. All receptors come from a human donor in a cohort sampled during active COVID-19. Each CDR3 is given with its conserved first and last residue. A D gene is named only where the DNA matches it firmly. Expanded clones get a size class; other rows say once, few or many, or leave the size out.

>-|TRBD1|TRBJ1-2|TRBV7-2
CASSLTGVDGYTF
TGTGCCAGCAGCTTGACAGGGGTGGATGGCTACACCTTC
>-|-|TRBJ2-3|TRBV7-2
CASSLVGRGGADTQYF
TGTGCCAGCAGCTTAGTCGGGCGGGGAGGTGCAGATACGCAGTATTTT
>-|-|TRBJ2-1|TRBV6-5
CASRGVDNEQFF
TGTGCCAGCAGGGGAGTCGACAATGAGCAGTTCTTC
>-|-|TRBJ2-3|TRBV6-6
CASSPPTGDTQYF
TGTGCCAGCAGTCCCCCCACCGGGGATACGCAGTATTTT
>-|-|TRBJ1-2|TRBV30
CACQLSDSYGYTF
TGTGCCTGCCAATTATCGGACAGCTATGGCTACACCTTC
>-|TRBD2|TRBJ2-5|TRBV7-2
CASSWRLRGVGETQYF
TGTGCCAGCAGCTGGCGTTTACGGGGGGTGGGTGAGACCCAGTACTTC
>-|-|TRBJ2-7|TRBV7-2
CASSLNDRRFYEQYF
TGTGCCAGCAGCTTAAATGACAGAAGATTCTACGAGCAGTACTTC
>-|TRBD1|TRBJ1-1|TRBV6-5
CASRRDRGDTEAFF
TGTGCCAGTCGCCGGGACAGGGGGGATACTGAAGCTTTCTTT
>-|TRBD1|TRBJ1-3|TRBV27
CASSLRGTGPAYSGNTIYF
TGTGCCAGCAGTTTAAGGGGGACAGGGCCCGCTTACTCTGGAAACACCATATATTTT
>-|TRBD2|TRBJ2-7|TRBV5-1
CASSLAGTSGGSSYEQYF
TGCGCCAGCAGCTTGGCCGGGACTAGCGGGGGAAGCTCCTACGAGCAGTACTTC
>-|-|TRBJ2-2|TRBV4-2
CASTQWGVDTGELFF
TGTGCCAGCACCCAGTGGGGGGTGGACACCGGGGAGCTGTTTTTT
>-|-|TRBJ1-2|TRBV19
CASSPMAGAGGYTF
TGTGCCAGTAGCCCTATGGCGGGGGCCGGGGGCTACACCTTC
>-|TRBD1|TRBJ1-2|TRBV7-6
CASSQTPGGGYTF
TGTGCCAGCAGCCAAACCCCAGGGGGCGGCTACACCTTC
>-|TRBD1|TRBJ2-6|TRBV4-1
CASSPGQGAVGANVLTF
TGCGCCAGCAGCCCGGGACAGGGCGCTGTTGGGGCCAACGTCCTGACTTTC
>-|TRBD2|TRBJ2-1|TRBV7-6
CASSLALAGSYNEQFF
TGTGCCAGCAGCTTAGCACTAGCGGGGTCTTACAATGAGCAGTTCTTC
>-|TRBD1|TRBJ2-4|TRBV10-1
CASSDPTGGGLAKNIQYF
TGCGCCAGCAGTGACCCGACAGGGGGCGGATTAGCCAAAAACATTCAGTACTTC
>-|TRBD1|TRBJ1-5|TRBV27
CASSWTGSQPQHF
TGTGCCAGCAGCTGGACAGGATCCCAGCCCCAGCATTTT
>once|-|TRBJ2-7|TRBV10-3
CAISEGLTSGYEQYF
TGTGCCATCAGTGAGGGACTGACCTCCGGCTACGAGCAGTACTTC
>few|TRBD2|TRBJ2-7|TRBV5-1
CASSFSGAPYEQYF
TGCGCCAGCAGCTTCAGCGGGGCGCCCTACGAGCAGTACTTC
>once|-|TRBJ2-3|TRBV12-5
CASGDRTDSQRVGTDTQYF
TGTGCTAGTGGCGACAGGACGGACTCCCAGCGCGTTGGCACAGATACGCAGTATTTT
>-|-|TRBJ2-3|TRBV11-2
CASSLLRGSGTDTQYF
TGTGCCAGCAGCCTCCTCCGGGGGAGTGGCACAGATACGCAGTATTTT
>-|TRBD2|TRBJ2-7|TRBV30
CAWSVGGGPTTTSYEQYF
TGTGCCTGGAGTGTGGGCGGGGGGCCCACCACCACCTCCTACGAGCAGTACTTC